This is a list of T cell receptor beta chains from one sample in a study of blood T cell repertoires in COVID-19. TCRdb's table, derived via immunoSEQ multiplex PCR, lists solely in-frame clones and lacks some. The sample holds about 430,000 clones, 70% to 90% seen once. Sequences were obtained from PBMCs or T cells enriched from blood (not recorded which). The receptors here all came from a woman younger than 35 who had been exposed to COVID-19. The CDR3 runs from the conserved cysteine through the conserved F or W. Each record gives: V gene, J gene, D gene, clone size, CDR3 DNA, CDR3 protein. The D gene is left open where the match is weak. Only part of the rows carry a size: once, few, many, or a class if the clone is expanded.

>TRBV19|TRBJ2-5|-|-
TGTGCCAGTAGTCGTGGACATAATGGAGAGACCCAGTACTTC
CASSRGHNGETQYF
>TRBV5-1|TRBJ1-2|-|-
TGCGCCAGCAGCCCCGGAGGAAGCTTCTATGGCTACACCTTC
CASSPGGSFYGYTF
>TRBV5-1|TRBJ2-7|-|-
TGCGCCACCGCAATAACTAGCTCCTACGAGCAGTACTTC
CATAITSSYEQYF
>TRBV4-2|TRBJ2-7|-|-
TGTGCCAGCAGCCAAGACCCCATCTACGAGCAGTACTTC
CASSQDPIYEQYF
>TRBV4-3|TRBJ2-5|-|-
TGCGCCAGCAGCCAAGTGGGAGGAATAGAGACCCAGTACTTC
CASSQVGGIETQYF
>TRBV28|TRBJ2-7|-|-
TGTGCCAGCCGACTCGGGGGGACAGGAACCTACGAGCAGTACTTC
CASRLGGTGTYEQYF
>TRBV7-9|TRBJ2-1|-|once
TGTGCCAGCAGATTGGCCCAGGGTGATGAGCAGTTCTTC
CASRLAQGDEQFF
>TRBV9|TRBJ2-3|TRBD2|-
TGTGCCAGCAGCGTCCCTAGCGGGGAGGCTAGCACAGATACGCAGTATTTT
CASSVPSGEASTDTQYF
>TRBV18|TRBJ2-5|-|-
TGTGCCAGCTCACCAGAGACAGGCTGGTACCAAGAGACCCAGTACTTC
CASSPETGWYQETQYF
>TRBV7-9|TRBJ1-2|-|few
TGTGCCAGCAGCTCGGCCAGGCCCGACTATGGCTACACCTTC
CASSSARPDYGYTF
>TRBV19|TRBJ2-7|TRBD2|-
TGTGCCAGTAGTATGAGTAGTAGCGGGGGGGCCTTGGACGAGCAGTACTTC
CASSMSSSGGALDEQYF
>TRBV6-6|TRBJ2-7|TRBD2|-
TGTGCCAGCAGTTACCCCACCCTAGCGGGGCCCTACGAGCAGTACTTC
CASSYPTLAGPYEQYF
>TRBV5-1|TRBJ2-7|-|-
TGCGCCAGCAGCTTGGTTCCCGGGGCCTACGAGCAGTACTTC
CASSLVPGAYEQYF
>TRBV24-1|TRBJ1-2|-|-
TGTGCCACCAGTGACGTCGGGACAAGCTATGGCTACACCTTC
CATSDVGTSYGYTF
>TRBV2|TRBJ2-1|TRBD2|-
TGTGCCAGCAGTGAAGGGACTAGCGGACCTTACAATGAGCAGTTCTTC
CASSEGTSGPYNEQFF
>TRBV7-2|TRBJ2-5|-|-
TGTGCCAGCAGCAAGGGGGGAGGGCAAGAGACCCAGTACTTC
CASSKGGGQETQYF
>TRBV30|TRBJ1-1|-|-
TGTGCCTGGAGTGTACAGATGAACACTGAAGCTTTCTTT
CAWSVQMNTEAFF
>TRBV12-3/TRBV12-4|TRBJ2-1|TRBD2|-
TGTGCCAGCAGTTTCACTAGCGAAGAGCAGTTCTTC
CASSFTSEEQFF
>TRBV2|TRBJ1-4|-|-
TGTGCCAGCAGTAAAAGACAGCTCCCCTATGAAAAACTGTTTTTT
CASSKRQLPYEKLFF
>TRBV7-2|TRBJ1-2|TRBD1|-
TGTGCCAGCAGCTTAGAGTTGACAGGGAGAGATGGCTACACCTTC
CASSLELTGRDGYTF
>TRBV28|TRBJ2-7|TRBD2|-
TGTGCCAGCAGTTTTTCCGGGAGGGGGAACGAGCAGTACTTC
CASSFSGRGNEQYF
>TRBV28|TRBJ1-1|-|few
TGTGCCGTACACCGGGAATTGAACACTGAAGCTTTCTTT
CAVHRELNTEAFF
>TRBV27|TRBJ1-4|TRBD1|-
TGTGCCAGCAGTACTTCCGGGACAGGGGGGGAAAAACTGTTTTTT
CASSTSGTGGEKLFF
>TRBV5-5|TRBJ1-2|TRBD1|-
TGTGCCAGCAGCTTGGGGCCCGGGACAGGGGGCGACTATGGCTACACCTTC
CASSLGPGTGGDYGYTF
>TRBV5-1|TRBJ2-3|-|-
TGCGCCAGCAGCTTGGCCAGGGGTTACACAGATACGCAGTATTTT
CASSLARGYTDTQYF
>TRBV7-2|TRBJ1-3|-|-
TGTGCCAGCAGCTTAGTTGAATCGGGTACTGGAAACACCATATATTTT
CASSLVESGTGNTIYF
>TRBV18|TRBJ1-5|-|-
TGTGCCAGCTCACCTCAAGGGGATGGTCAGCCCCAGCATTTT
CASSPQGDGQPQHF
>TRBV20-1|TRBJ2-1|TRBD2|-
TGCAGTGCTAGTTGGGCTAGCGGGAGGAACAATGAGCAGTTCTTC
CSASWASGRNNEQFF
>TRBV9|TRBJ2-5|TRBD1|-
TGTGCCAGCAGCGTGGACAGGGGGCAAGAGACCCAGTACTTC
CASSVDRGQETQYF
>TRBV4-1|TRBJ2-1|-|-
TGCGCCAGCAGCGGGTCACGGGAGAGTAACTACAATGAGCAGTTCTTC
CASSGSRESNYNEQFF
>TRBV6-2/TRBV6-3|TRBJ2-2|-|-
TGTGCCAGCAGTCCAGTCAGGCAGCCGAACACCGGGGAGCTGTTTTTT
CASSPVRQPNTGELFF
>TRBV28|TRBJ1-1|TRBD1|-
TGTGCCAGCAGCTCCGACAGGGGGAAGACTGAAGCTTTCTTT
CASSSDRGKTEAFF
>TRBV5-1|TRBJ2-1|TRBD2|-
TGCGCCAGCAGCTTGGGACTAGCGCATGAGCAGTTCTTC
CASSLGLAHEQFF
>TRBV7-9|TRBJ2-7|-|-
TGTGCCAGCGGTGACAGCTACGAGCAGTACTTC
CASGDSYEQYF
>TRBV5-5|TRBJ1-5|-|-
TGTGCCAGCAGCTTGGCCCCCAGTTATAGCAATCAGCCCCAGCATTTT
CASSLAPSYSNQPQHF
>TRBV28|TRBJ1-4|-|-
TGTGCCAGCAGTCCCGCAGGGCCGGATGAAAAACTGTTTTTT
CASSPAGPDEKLFF
>TRBV6-5|TRBJ1-1|-|-
TGTGCCAGCAGTTACTCGCAGGGGTGGACGAACACTGAAGCTTTCTTT
CASSYSQGWTNTEAFF
>TRBV9|TRBJ1-2|-|-
TGTGCCAGCAGCGTTGGCGGGTCCTATGGCTACACCTTC
CASSVGGSYGYTF
>TRBV15|TRBJ1-2|-|-
TGTGCCACCAGCAGCCCCGACTGGACTAACTATGGCTACACCTTC
CATSSPDWTNYGYTF
>TRBV5-6|TRBJ2-3|-|-
TGTGCCAGCAGCTTGAATCCTAGCACAGATACGCAGTATTTT
CASSLNPSTDTQYF
>TRBV6-5|TRBJ1-6|-|-
TGTGCCAGCAGTTACGCAATCGGGGGTTCACCCCTCCACTTT
CASSYAIGGSPLHF
>TRBV6-5|TRBJ1-4|TRBD1|once
TGTGCCAGCAGTTACTCCAGGACAGGCTCAAATGAAAAACTGTTTTTT
CASSYSRTGSNEKLFF
>TRBV4-3|TRBJ1-5|-|-
TGCGCCAGCAGCCTGCGGGGAGGTCAGCCCCAGCATTTT
CASSLRGGQPQHF
>TRBV6-5|TRBJ2-5|-|-
TGTGCCAGCAGTTCGTGGACAGCAGAGACCCAGTACTTC
CASSSWTAETQYF
>TRBV7-8|TRBJ1-1|-|few
TGTGCCAGCAGCTTAGCTTGGGTAGCCACTGAAGCTTTCTTT
CASSLAWVATEAFF
>TRBV2|TRBJ2-1|-|-
TGTGCCAGCAGTGACAGGGGTAATGAGCAGTTCTTC
CASSDRGNEQFF
>TRBV7-9|TRBJ1-1|-|few
TGTGCCAGCAGCTACAGCACTGAAGCTTTCTTT
CASSYSTEAFF
>TRBV3-1/TRBV3-2|TRBJ2-7|TRBD2|-
TGTGCCAGCAGCCAGGGACTAGCGGGGTACGAGCAGTACTTC
CASSQGLAGYEQYF
>TRBV3-1/TRBV3-2|TRBJ2-7|-|-
TGTGCCAGCAGCCAGACCGGGACAATCTACGAGCAGTACTTC
CASSQTGTIYEQYF
>TRBV5-6|TRBJ2-5|-|-
TGTGCCAGCAGCGGCGGGACTAGGAGGGGGCTGGAGACCCAGTACTTC
CASSGGTRRGLETQYF
>TRBV19|TRBJ1-5|-|-
TGTGCCAGTAGTATAATCGGGGGATATAGCAATCAGCCCCAGCATTTT
CASSIIGGYSNQPQHF
>TRBV7-9|TRBJ2-3|TRBD2|-
TGTGCCAGCAGCCGCCGAGGGGGACTAGGGGGGACAGATACGCAGTATTTT
CASSRRGGLGGTDTQYF